The source of this T cell receptor beta chain is a study of blood T cell repertoires in COVID-19. Turning to the study itself: Spain, Italy and the United States supplied samples that represented acute and convalescent COVID-19. From T cells, B-cell-depleted T cells, or PBMCs came the material, which was cDNA or gDNA.

Per the original data handling: Reference gene primer amplification in the assay estimated nucleated cell counts. TCRdb's table, derived via immunoSEQ multiplex PCR, lists solely in-frame clones and lacks some. Clone size and the V and J calls come from that table; the DNA yielded D and trimming. The top ten hold around 9.5% of the sample, which has over 250,000 clones, roughly 86% seen once. CDR3 length equals 15 residues. Germline V gene sequence: CDR1 LGHNA, CDR2 YSLEER. V shed 3 bases, J shed 5 bases, and the junction held 8 bases outside the gene matches. The sequencing input was peripheral blood. The chain has TRBV4-3 and TRBJ2-5; TRBD1 agrees at 8 bases. The clonotype originates from a man in his forties or fifties who had recovered from COVID-19. CDR3 sequence reads: CASSQLDRGGETQYF. CDR3 nucleotide sequence: TGCGCCAGCAGCCAGCTCGACAGGGGAGGCGAGACCCAGTACTTC.